The sequence of this TCR beta chain was determined in a study of T cell repertoires in cytomegalovirus infection. Turning to the study itself: The authors relied on CMV epitopes, both recently identified HLA-C-restricted and well-studied HLA-B-restricted.

Germline V gene data show CDR1 as LGHNA and CDR2 as YSLEER. This CDR3 is 16 amino acids long. J gave up 2 bases and V 4 bases, and 5 bases lay outside the gene matches. As concerns this clonotype: Its specificity is not known.

TCRdb recomputed calls from the reads with MiXCR, one row per CDR3 protein. The table records about half a million distinct CDR3 sequences, more than 30% of them present only once. This rearrangement joins TRBV4-3 to TRBJ2-3; 11 bases align to TRBD1. The material was cultured PBMCs, obtained from culture after CMV antigen stimulation. The source is a human donor in good health (CMV status not recorded). Some clones in this sample may be carry-over from other donors' samples. CDR3 sequence reads: CASSPGGQGVTDTQYF. The DNA for the CDR3 is TGCGCCAGCAGCCCAGGGGGACAGGGGGTCACAGATACGCAGTATTTT.